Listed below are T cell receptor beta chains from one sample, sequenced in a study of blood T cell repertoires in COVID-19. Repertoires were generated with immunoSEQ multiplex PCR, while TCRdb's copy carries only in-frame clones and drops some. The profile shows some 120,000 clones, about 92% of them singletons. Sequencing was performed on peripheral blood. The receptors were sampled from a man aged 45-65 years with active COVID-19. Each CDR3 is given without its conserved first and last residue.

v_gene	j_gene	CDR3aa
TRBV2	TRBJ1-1	ASSVLENTEAF
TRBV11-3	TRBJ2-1	ASSVTPSSYNEQF
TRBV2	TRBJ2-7	ASSEWGVLSSSYEQY
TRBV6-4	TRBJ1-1	ASSEDRLNTEAF
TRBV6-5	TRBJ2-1	ASSYLEQF
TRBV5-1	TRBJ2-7	ASSYRGTDEQY
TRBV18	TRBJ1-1	ASSPQGARGTEAF
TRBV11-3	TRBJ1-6	ASSRGQGTSSYNSPLH
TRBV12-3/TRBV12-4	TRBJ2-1	ASSPRSNEQF
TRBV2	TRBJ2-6	ASRATSGANVLT
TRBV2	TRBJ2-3	ASSRTGAGTDTQY
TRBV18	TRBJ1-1	ASSTALGTEAF
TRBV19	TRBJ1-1	ASSIGPGSAEAF
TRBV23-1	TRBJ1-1	AIIPRMDTEAF
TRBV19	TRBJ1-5	ASSTLRSQPQH
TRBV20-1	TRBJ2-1	SASVYNEQF
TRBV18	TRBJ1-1	ASSLTGPNTEAF
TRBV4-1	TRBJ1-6	ASSPLRARNSPLH
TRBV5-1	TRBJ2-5	ASSPQGPRNGETQY
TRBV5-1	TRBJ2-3	ASSPGTSGGGDTQY
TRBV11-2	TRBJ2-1	ASSFLGQGYYNEQF
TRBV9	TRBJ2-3	ASSSGTSPGTDTQY
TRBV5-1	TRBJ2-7	ASSLTSGQGGLEQY
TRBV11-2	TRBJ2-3	ASSFRLAGFSDTQY
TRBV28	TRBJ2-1	ASSLKVLAGAYNEQF
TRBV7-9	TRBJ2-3	ASSLDLWGQGDTQY
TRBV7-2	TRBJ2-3	ASSMDFTDTQY
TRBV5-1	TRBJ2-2	ASSQRTQNTGELF
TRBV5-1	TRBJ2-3	ASSTDSGGRAQY
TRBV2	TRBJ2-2	ASRIDLSGELF
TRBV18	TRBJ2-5	ASSPVWTSGSRGTQY
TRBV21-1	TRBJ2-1	ASRGYTGESYNEQF
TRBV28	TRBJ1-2	ASSYTNYGYT